This T cell receptor beta chain was retrieved from a study of cytomegalovirus exposure and HLA in healthy donors (dated by TCRdb to between 2016 and 2019). At the level of the whole study: According to a later analysis, one platform produced both the 120 validation repertoires and the 670 or so repertoires of the first cohort. The study was designed to test whether signatures of past pathogen exposure could be identified by cataloging public T cell receptors. In addition to the first cohort of 666 subjects, a separate validation cohort of 120 different subjects was used. The study combined high-throughput TCR immunosequencing, statistical association of individual TCRs with disease status, and machine learning to predict cytomegalovirus infection status. The paper's findings and limits, for the study overall: The classifier was reported to diagnose cytomegalovirus status with high specificity and sensitivity in both the original and validation cohorts. A later analysis found that TCRs clustered in the first cohort also tended to co-occur in the approximately 120 validation repertoires, with more than 90% of cluster scores above 0. According to the authors, the approach could potentially be generalized to other disease states and immunological phenotypes. In vitro tests confirmed that a few of the cytomegalovirus-associated TCR beta chains recognize cytomegalovirus antigens. While some public TCRs were present in many individuals, most TCR sequences turned up only very rarely across donors. A later analysis had no HLA typing for the validation cohort, so co-occurrence there was scored across all 120 or so repertoires. In the study, around 150 TCR beta chains were listed as associated with cytomegalovirus.

Notes on this clone: It has no known antigen specificity. No per-base quality is available; no much larger clone lies one base away.

Measured from the cysteine to the phenylalanine, the CDR3 is 13 residues long. Only the CDR3 portion is preserved as DNA: 39 bases, with reading frame beginning at the first base. V loses 7 bases of germline sequence and J loses 6 bases, and the interval between the two ends is 14 bases. In the germline V gene, CDR1 corresponds to SGHRS and CDR2 to YFSETQ. Donors formed part of the validation cohort, which comprised fewer than 150 subjects and was distinct from the first cohort of 550 to 850 subjects. The method behind the library was the immunoSEQ multiplex PCR assay. As for the original processing: A statistical classification framework was built to diagnose cytomegalovirus status from the catalog of TCR beta chain sequences. The clones in this table, taken by TCRdb from immuneACCESS, are in-frame only. Not every clone is retained; where verified, under half of the shortfall comes from an unresolved V gene, and the cause of the rest is unknown. V and J calls and clone size are as listed in that table; D and trimming were resolved from the DNA. The sample table records about 180,000 clones; about nine tenths of these occur just once. Approximately 2.5% of the sample belongs to the ten largest clones.

The source of this sequence is a man in his late teens or twenties in good health and CMV-seropositive. Rearrangement joined TRBV5-1 to TRBJ2-1; a tentative D match to TRBD1 spans 5 bases. Sequencing was carried out using PBMCs. The CDR3 reads as follows: CASGAVTGNEQFF. The nucleotides read TGCGCCAGCGGGGCTGTAACCGGCAATGAGCAGTTCTTC.